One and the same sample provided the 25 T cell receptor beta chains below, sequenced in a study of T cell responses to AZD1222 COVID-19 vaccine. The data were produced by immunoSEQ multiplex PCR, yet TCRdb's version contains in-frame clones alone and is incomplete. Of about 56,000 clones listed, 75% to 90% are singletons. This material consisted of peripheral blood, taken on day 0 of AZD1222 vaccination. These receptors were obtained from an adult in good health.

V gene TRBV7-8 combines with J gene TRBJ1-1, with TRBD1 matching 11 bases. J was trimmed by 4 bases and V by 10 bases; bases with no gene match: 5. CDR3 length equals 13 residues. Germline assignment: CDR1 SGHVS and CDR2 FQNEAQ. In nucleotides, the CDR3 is TGTGCCACGGGGACAGGGGGTGTCACTGAAGCTTTCTTT. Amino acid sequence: CATGTGGVTEAFF.

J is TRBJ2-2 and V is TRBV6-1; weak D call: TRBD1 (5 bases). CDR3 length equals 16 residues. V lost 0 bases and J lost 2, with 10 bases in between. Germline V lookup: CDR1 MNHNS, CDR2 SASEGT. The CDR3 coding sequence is TGTGCCAGCAGTGAAGCCCGGACATTTAACACCGGGGAGCTGTTTTTT. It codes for CASSEARTFNTGELFF.

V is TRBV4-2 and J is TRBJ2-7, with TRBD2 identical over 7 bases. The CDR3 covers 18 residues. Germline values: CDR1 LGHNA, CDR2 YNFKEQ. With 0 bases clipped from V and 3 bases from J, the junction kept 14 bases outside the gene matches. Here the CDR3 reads CASSQDPVFRAGRYEQYF. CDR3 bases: TGTGCCAGCAGCCAAGATCCGGTTTTTCGAGCGGGGCGCTACGAGCAGTACTTC.

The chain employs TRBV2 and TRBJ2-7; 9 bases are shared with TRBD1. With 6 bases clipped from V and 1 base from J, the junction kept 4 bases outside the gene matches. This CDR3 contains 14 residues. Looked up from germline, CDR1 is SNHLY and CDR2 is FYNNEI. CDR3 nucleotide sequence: TGTGCCAGCAGCGCGGACAGGGGATCCTACGAGCAGTACTTC. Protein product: CASSADRGSYEQYF. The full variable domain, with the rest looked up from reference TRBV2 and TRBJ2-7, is EPEVTQTPSHQVTQMGQEVILRCVPISNHLYFYWYRQILGQKVEFLVSFYNNEISEKSEIFDDQFSVERPDGSNFTLKIRSTKLEDSAMYFCASSADRGSYEQYFGPGTRLTVT.

In nucleotides, the CDR3 is TGTGCCACCAGCAGAGACCCCCGGACAGTCTACGAGCAGTACTTC. Its protein product is CATSRDPRTVYEQYF. This chain links TRBV15 with TRBJ2-7, with a tentative D call TRBD1 (6 bases). Germline CDR1 reads LNHNV; CDR2 reads YYDKDF (reference sequence). Trimming stripped 0 bases from V and 3 bases from J, with 12 bases between. The length of the CDR3 is 15 residues.

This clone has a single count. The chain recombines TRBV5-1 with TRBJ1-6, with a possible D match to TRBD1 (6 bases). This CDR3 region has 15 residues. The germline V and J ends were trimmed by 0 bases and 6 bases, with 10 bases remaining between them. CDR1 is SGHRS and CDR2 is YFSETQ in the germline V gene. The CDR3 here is CASSLGTRGNSPLHF. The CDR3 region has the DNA TGCGCCAGCAGCTTGGGTACCAGGGGTAATTCACCCCTCCACTTT.

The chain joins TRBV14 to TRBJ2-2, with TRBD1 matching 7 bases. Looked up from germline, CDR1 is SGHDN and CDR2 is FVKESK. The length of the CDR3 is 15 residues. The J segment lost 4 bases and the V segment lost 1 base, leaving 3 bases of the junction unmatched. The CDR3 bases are TGTGCCAGCAGCCAAGGACAGGGTCCCACCGGGGAGCTGTTTTTT. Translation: CASSQGQGPTGELFF.

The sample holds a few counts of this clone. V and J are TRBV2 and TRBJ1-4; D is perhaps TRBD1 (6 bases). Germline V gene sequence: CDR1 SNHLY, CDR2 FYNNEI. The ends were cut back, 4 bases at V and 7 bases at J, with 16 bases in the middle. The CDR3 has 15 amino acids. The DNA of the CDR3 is TGTGCCAGCAGTGGGGGAAACAGGGCCATTGAAAAACTGTTTTTT. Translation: CASSGGNRAIEKLFF.

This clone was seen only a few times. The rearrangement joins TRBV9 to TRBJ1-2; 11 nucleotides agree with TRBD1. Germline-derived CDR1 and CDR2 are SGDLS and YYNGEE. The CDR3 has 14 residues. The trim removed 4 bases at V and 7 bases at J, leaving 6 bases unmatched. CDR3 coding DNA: TGTGCCAGCAGCCGAGGACAGGGGGCATCTGGCTACACCTTC. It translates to CASSRGQGASGYTF. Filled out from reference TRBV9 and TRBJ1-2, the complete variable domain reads DSGVTQTPKHLITATGQRVTLRCSPRSGDLSVYWYQQSLDQGLQFLIQYYNGEERAKGNILERFSAQQFPDLHSELNLSSLELGDSALYFCASSRGQGASGYTFGSGTRLTVV.

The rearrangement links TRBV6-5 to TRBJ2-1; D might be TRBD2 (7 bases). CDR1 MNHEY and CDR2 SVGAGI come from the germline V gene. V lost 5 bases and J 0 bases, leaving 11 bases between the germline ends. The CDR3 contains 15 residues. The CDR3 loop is CASSRGASSYNEQFF. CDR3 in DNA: TGTGCCAGCAGTCGGGGGGCGAGCTCCTACAATGAGCAGTTCTTC.

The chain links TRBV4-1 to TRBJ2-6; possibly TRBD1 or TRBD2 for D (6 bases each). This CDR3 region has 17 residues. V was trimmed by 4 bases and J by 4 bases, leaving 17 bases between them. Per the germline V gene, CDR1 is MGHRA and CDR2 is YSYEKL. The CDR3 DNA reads TGCGCCAGCAGCCTTGCCCCGGGGGCGACAGGGGCCAACGTCCTGACTTTC. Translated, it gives CASSLAPGATGANVLTF.

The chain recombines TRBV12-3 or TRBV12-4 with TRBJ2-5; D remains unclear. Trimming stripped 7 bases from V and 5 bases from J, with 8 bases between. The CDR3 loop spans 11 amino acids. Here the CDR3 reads CASIQQETQYF. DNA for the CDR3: TGTGCCAGCATCCAACAGGAGACCCAGTACTTC.

The CDR3 here is CASSEVGGVGPGQFF. For the CDR3, the DNA is TGTGCCAGCAGTGAAGTGGGGGGGGTAGGGCCCGGGCAGTTCTTC. V gene TRBV25-1 combines with J gene TRBJ2-1; 7 bases are shared with TRBD2. After removal of 2 bases from V and 12 bases from J, the junction contained 13 bases not matched to a gene. The CDR3 consists of 15 residues. CDR1 is MGHDK, CDR2 SYGVNS, per germline.

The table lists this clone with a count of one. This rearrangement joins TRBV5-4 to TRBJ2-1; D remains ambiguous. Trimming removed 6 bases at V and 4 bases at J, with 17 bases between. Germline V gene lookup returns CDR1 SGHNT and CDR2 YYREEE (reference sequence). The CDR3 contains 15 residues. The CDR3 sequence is CASNVDPDVYNEQFF. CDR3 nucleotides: TGTGCCAGCAACGTAGACCCGGACGTTTACAATGAGCAGTTCTTC. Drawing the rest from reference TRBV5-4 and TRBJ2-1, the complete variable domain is ETGVTQSPTHLIKTRGQQVTLRCSSQSGHNTVSWYQQALGQGPQFIFQYYREEENGRGNFPPRFSGLQFPNYSSELNVNALELDDSALYLCASNVDPDVYNEQFFGPGTRLTVL.

The CDR3 sequence is CASSEGRTGRYF. In DNA, the CDR3 is TGTGCCAGCAGTGAGGGCCGGACAGGGCGTTACTTC. This chain connects TRBV6-1 to TRBJ2-7, with 8 nucleotides matching TRBD1. The germline CDR1 and CDR2 sequences are MNHNS and SASEGT. The CDR3 consists of 12 residues. V dropped 3 bases and J dropped 13; count of bases not matched to a gene: 8.

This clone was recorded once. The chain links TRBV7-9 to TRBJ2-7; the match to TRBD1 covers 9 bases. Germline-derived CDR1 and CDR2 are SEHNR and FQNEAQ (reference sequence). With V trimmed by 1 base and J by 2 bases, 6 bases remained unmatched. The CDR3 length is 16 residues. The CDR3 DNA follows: TGTGCCAGCAGCTTAGTAACCGGGACAGGGCCCTACGAGCAGTACTTC. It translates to CASSLVTGTGPYEQYF.

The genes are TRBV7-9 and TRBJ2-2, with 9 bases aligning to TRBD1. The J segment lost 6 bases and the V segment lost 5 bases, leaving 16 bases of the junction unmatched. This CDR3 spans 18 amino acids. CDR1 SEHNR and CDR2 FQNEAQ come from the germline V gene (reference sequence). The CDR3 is CASSPSGTGFDVAGELFF. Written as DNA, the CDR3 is TGTGCCAGCAGCCCGTCCGGGACAGGGTTCGATGTAGCCGGGGAGCTGTTTTTT.

For the CDR3, the DNA is TGTGCCAGCAGTTTATGGGCGACAGGGGAGGAAAAACTGTTTTTT. This sequence encodes CASSLWATGEEKLFF. V is TRBV28 and J is TRBJ1-4; the match to TRBD1 covers 8 bases. This CDR3 comprises 15 residues. Germline CDR1 and CDR2: MDHEN and SYDVKM. V was pared by 0 bases and J by 8 bases, with 5 bases of the junction left unmatched. Looking up the rest from reference TRBV28 and TRBJ1-4 gives the full variable domain: DVKVTQSSRYLVKRTGEKVFLECVQDMDHENMFWYRQDPGLGLRLIYFSYDVKMKEKGDIPEGYSVSREKKERFSLILESASTNQTSMYLCASSLWATGEEKLFFGSGTQLSVL.

The CDR3 sequence is CASSLADSTDTQYF. CDR3 coding DNA: TGCGCCAGCAGCTTGGCGGACAGCACAGATACGCAGTATTTT. V is TRBV5-1 and J is TRBJ2-3; no definite D call. The germline gives CDR1 SGHRS, CDR2 YFSETQ. V was trimmed by 0 bases and J by 0 bases, leaving 5 bases between them. The CDR3 spans 14 residues.

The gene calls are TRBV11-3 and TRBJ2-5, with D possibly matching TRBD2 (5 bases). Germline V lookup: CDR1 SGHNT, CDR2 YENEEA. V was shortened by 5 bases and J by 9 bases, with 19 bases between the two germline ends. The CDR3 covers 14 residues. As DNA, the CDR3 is TGTGCCAGCAGCCAGGACCTAAAACCGAGGGCCCAGTACTTC. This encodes CASSQDLKPRAQYF. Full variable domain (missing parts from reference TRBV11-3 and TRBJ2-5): EAGVVQSPRYKIIEKKQPVAFWCNPISGHNTLYWYLQNLGQGPELLIRYENEEAVDDSQLPKDRFSAERLKGVDSTLKIQPAELGDSAVYLCASSQDLKPRAQYFGPGTRLLVL.

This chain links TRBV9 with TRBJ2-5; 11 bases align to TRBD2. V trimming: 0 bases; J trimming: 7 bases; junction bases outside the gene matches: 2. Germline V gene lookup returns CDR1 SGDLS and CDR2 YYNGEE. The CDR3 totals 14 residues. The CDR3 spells CASSVGGLAATQYF. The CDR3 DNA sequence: TGTGCCAGCAGCGTAGGGGGACTAGCGGCGACCCAGTACTTC.

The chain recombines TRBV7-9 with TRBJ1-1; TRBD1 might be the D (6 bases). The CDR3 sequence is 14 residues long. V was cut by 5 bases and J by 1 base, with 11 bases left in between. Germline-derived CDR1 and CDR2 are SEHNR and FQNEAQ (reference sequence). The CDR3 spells CASSPMTGNTEAFF. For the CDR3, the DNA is TGTGCCAGCAGCCCCATGACAGGGAACACTGAAGCTTTCTTT.

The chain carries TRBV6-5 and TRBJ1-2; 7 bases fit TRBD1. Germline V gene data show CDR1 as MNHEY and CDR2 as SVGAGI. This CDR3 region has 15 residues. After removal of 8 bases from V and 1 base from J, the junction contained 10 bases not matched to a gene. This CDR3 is CASRTGTANNYGYTF. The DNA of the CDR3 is TGTGCCAGCCGCACCGGGACAGCGAATAACTATGGCTACACCTTC.

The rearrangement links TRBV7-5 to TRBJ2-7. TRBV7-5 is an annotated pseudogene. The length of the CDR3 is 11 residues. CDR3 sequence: CARNHLGEQYF. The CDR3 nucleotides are TGTGCCAGAAACCATCTTGGGGAGCAGTACTTC.

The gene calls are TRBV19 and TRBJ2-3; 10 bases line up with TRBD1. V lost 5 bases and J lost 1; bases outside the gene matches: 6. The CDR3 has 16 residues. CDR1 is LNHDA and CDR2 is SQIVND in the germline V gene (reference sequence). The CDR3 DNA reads TGTGCCAGTAGTCACCCGGGACAGGGGCGCACAGATACGCAGTATTTT. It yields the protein CASSHPGQGRTDTQYF.